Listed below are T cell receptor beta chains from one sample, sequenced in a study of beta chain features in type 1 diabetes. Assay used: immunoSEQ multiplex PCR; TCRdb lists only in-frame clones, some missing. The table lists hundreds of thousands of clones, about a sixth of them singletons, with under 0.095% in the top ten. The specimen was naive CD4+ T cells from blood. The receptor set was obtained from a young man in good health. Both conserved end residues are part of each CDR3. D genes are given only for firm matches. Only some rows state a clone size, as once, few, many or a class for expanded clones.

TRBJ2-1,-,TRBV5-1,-,CASSLEGLTYNEQFF,TGCGCCAGCAGCTTGGAAGGACTGACCTACAATGAGCAGTTCTTC
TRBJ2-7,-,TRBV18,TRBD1,CASSPRDRAYEQYF,TGTGCCAGCTCGCCCCGGGACAGAGCCTACGAGCAGTACTTC
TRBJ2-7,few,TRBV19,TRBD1,CASSNLKGQSYEQYF,TGTGCCAGTAGTAATCTGAAGGGACAGAGCTACGAGCAGTACTTC
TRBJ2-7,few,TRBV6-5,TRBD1,CATATGREQYF,TGTGCCACCGCGACAGGGCGCGAGCAGTACTTC
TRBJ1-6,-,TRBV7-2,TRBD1,CASSLRQGESPLHF,TGTGCCAGCAGCTTAAGACAGGGGGAGTCACCCCTCCACTTT
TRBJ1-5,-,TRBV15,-,CATSRDFRDQPQHF,TGTGCCACCAGCAGAGATTTCAGGGATCAGCCCCAGCATTTT
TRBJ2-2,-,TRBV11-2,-,CASSRGDINTGELFF,TGTGCCAGCAGCCGGGGGGACATTAACACCGGGGAGCTGTTTTTT
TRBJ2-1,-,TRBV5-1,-,CASSLNLGGQFF,TGCGCCAGCAGCTTGAACTTGGGGGGGCAGTTCTTC
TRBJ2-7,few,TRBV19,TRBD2,CASRPRTSGYEQYF,TGTGCCAGTAGGCCAAGGACTAGCGGCTACGAGCAGTACTTC
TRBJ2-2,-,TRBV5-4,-,CASSWEPKGGKAGELFF,TGTGCCAGCAGCTGGGAGCCTAAAGGGGGAAAGGCCGGGGAGCTGTTTTTT
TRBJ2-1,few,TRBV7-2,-,CASSLGGEYNEQFF,TGTGCCAGCAGCTTAGGAGGGGAGTACAATGAGCAGTTCTTC
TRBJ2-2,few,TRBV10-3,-,CAISKTEGDTGELFF,TGTGCCATTAGTAAGACAGAAGGGGATACCGGGGAGCTGTTTTTT
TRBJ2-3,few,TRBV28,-,CASRSFTDTQYF,TGTGCCAGCAGATCTTTCACAGATACGCAGTATTTT
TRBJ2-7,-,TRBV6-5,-,CASSLSSRGYEQYF,TGTGCCAGCAGCCTGTCGAGCAGGGGCTACGAGCAGTACTTC
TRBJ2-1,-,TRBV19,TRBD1,CASTDRVAWNEQFF,TGTGCCAGCACCGACAGGGTTGCGTGGAATGAGCAGTTCTTC
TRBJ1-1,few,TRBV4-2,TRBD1,CASSQAGGLVNTEAFF,TGTGCCAGCAGCCAGGCAGGGGGTTTAGTGAACACTGAAGCTTTCTTT
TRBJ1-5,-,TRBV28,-,CASSPRWGMGNQPQHF,TGTGCCAGCAGTCCCCGTTGGGGCATGGGCAATCAGCCCCAGCATTTT
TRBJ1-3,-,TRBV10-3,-,CAIRGQSGNSGNTIYF,TGTGCCATCAGGGGCCAGAGCGGAAACTCTGGAAACACCATATATTTT
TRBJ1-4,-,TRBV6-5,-,CASSYRPNEKLFF,TGTGCCAGCAGTTACAGGCCGAATGAAAAACTGTTTTTT
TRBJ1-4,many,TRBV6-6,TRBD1,CASRTGGNEKLFF,TGTGCCAGCAGAACAGGGGGGAATGAAAAACTGTTTTTT
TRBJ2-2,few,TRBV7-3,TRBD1,CASRPPPGQGPGELFF,TGTGCCAGCAGACCTCCCCCGGGACAGGGCCCCGGGGAGCTGTTTTTT
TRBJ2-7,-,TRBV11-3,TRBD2,CASSILAGGFDEQYF,TGTGCCAGCAGCATACTAGCGGGAGGGTTCGACGAGCAGTACTTC
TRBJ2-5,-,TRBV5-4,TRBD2,CASSLGRGGEVGTQYF,TGTGCCAGCAGCCTAGGGAGGGGCGGTGAGGTTGGGACCCAGTACTTC
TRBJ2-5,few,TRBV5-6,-,CASSPRQGRGETQYF,TGTGCCAGCAGCCCCCGCCAAGGCAGGGGAGAGACCCAGTACTTC
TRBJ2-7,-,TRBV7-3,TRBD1,CASSLTFGTVLSEQYF,TGTGCCAGCAGCTTAACGTTCGGGACAGTCCTTTCCGAGCAGTACTTC
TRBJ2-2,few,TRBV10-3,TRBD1,CAGRTGGNTGELFF,TGTGCCGGAAGGACAGGGGGGAACACCGGGGAGCTGTTTTTT
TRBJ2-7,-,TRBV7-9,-,CASSPSYEQYF,TGTGCCAGCAGCCCGTCCTACGAGCAGTACTTC
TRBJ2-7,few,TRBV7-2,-,CASSLGVSSYEQYF,TGTGCCAGCAGCTTAGGCGTTAGCTCCTACGAGCAGTACTTC
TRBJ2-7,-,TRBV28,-,CASSTGGGTTHEQYF,TGTGCCAGCAGTACCGGAGGTGGGACCACCCACGAGCAGTACTTC
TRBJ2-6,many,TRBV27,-,CASSPISGANVLTF,TGTGCCAGCAGTCCGATCTCTGGGGCCAACGTCCTGACTTTC
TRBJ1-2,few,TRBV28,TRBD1,CASSFPGQIYGYTF,TGTGCCAGCAGTTTCCCGGGACAGATTTATGGCTACACCTTC
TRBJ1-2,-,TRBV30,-,CAWSVATYRALFYGYTF,TGTGCCTGGAGTGTTGCCACATACAGGGCTCTTTTTTATGGCTACACCTTC
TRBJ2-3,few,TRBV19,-,CASSPAGLSTDTQYF,TGTGCCAGTAGTCCCGCGGGACTTAGCACAGATACGCAGTATTTT
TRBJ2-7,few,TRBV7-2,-,CASSLVGGSHEQYF,TGTGCCAGCAGCTTGGTCGGGGGCAGTCACGAGCAGTACTTC
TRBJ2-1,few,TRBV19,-,CASRDRSSYNEQFF,TGTGCCAGTCGAGACCGAAGTTCCTACAATGAGCAGTTCTTC
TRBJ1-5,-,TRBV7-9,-,CASSLERQPQHF,TGTGCCAGCAGCTTGGAACGACAGCCCCAGCATTTT
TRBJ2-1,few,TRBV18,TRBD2,CASSVFSGSVNEQFF,TGTGCCAGCTCTGTATTTAGCGGGAGTGTAAATGAGCAGTTCTTC
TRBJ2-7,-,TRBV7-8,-,CASSRPAYEQYF,TGTGCCAGCAGCCGCCCCGCCTACGAGCAGTACTTC
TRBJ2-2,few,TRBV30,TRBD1,CAWEGQGKTGELFF,TGTGCCTGGGAAGGACAGGGAAAGACCGGGGAGCTGTTTTTT
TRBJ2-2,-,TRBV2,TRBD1,CASSSQGSGELFF,TGTGCCAGCAGTTCACAGGGGAGCGGGGAGCTGTTTTTT
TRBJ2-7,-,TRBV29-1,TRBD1,CSANRGVTYEQYF,TGCAGCGCCAACAGGGGAGTAACCTACGAGCAGTACTTC
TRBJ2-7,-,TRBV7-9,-,CASSRTDYEQYF,TGTGCCAGCAGCCGGACAGACTACGAGCAGTACTTC
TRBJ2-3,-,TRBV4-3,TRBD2,CASSRGGTSYTDTQYF,TGCGCCAGCAGCAGGGGAGGGACTAGCTACACAGATACGCAGTATTTT
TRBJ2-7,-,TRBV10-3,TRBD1,CAISGWTGGREQYF,TGTGCCATCAGTGGCTGGACAGGGGGGCGGGAGCAGTACTTC
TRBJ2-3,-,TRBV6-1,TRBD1,CASSARTGNTDTQYF,TGTGCCAGCAGTGCCCGGACAGGGAACACAGATACGCAGTATTTT
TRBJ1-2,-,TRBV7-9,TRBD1,CASSLAGTGIHGYTF,TGTGCCAGCAGCTTAGCGGGGACAGGGATTCATGGCTACACCTTC
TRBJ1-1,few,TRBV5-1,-,CASSFSPDKVTEAFF,TGCGCCAGCAGCTTTAGTCCGGACAAAGTCACTGAAGCTTTCTTT
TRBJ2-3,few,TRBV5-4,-,CASSLSGTDTQYF,TGTGCCAGCAGCCTGTCTGGCACAGATACGCAGTATTTT
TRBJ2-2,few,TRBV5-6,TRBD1,CASQGLGQAFTGELFF,TGTGCCAGTCAGGGGCTGGGACAGGCCTTCACCGGGGAGCTGTTTTTT